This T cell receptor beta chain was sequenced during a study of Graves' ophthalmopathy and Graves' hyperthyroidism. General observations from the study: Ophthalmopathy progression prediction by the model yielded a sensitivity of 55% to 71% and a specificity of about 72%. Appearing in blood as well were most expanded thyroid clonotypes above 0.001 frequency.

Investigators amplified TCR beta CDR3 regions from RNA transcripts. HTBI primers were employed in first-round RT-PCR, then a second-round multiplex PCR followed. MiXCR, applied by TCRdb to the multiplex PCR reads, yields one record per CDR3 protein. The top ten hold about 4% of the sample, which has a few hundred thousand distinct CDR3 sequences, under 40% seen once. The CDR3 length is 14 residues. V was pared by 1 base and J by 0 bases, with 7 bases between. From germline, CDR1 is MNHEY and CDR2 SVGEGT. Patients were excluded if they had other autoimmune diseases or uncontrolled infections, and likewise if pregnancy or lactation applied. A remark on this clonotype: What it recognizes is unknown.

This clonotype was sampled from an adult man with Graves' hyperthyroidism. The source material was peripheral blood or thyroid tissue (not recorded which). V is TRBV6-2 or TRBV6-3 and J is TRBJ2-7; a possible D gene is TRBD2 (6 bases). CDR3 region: CASSYLEGSYEQYF. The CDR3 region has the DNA TGTGCCAGCAGTTACTTGGAGGGCTCCTACGAGCAGTACTTC.